These 17 T cell receptor beta chains were sequenced from one sample in a study of CD8 T cells in Susac syndrome. Reverse transcription of roughly 0.45 to 1 ug RNA used random hexamers. TCRdb analysed the immunoSEQ multiplex PCR reads with MiXCR anew, one entry per CDR3 protein. The sample consists of 150,000 to 200,000 distinct CDR3 sequences, just under 95% of them appearing once. Input material: CD4+ T cells from PBMCs. The receptors come from a human donor in good health.

V is TRBV18 and J is TRBJ1-5; D is ambiguous. Germline values: CDR1 KGHSH, CDR2 LQKENI. V was clipped by 3 bases and J by 9 bases, with 12 bases between them. The CDR3 is 13 residues long. CDR3 protein: CASSPEKGTPQHF. The CDR3, as DNA: TGTGCCAGCTCACCGGAGAAGGGTACGCCCCAGCATTTT. Full variable domain (rest looked up from reference TRBV18 and TRBJ1-5): NAGVMQNPRHLVRRRGQEARLRCSPMKGHSHVYWYRQLPEEGLKFMVYLQKENIIDESGMPKERFSAEFPKEGPSILRIQQVVRGDSAAYFCASSPEKGTPQHFGDGTRLSIL.

The CDR3 region is CASSFGQTSEQFF. CDR3 DNA: TGTGCCAGCAGTTTTGGACAGACGAGCGAGCAGTTCTTC. The rearrangement joins TRBV12-3 or TRBV12-4 to TRBJ2-1; maybe TRBD1 (6 bases). Trimming pared 3 bases from V and 10 bases from J, leaving 13 bases between. The CDR3 has 13 residues.

V and J are TRBV15 and TRBJ2-5, with D possibly matching TRBD2 (6 bases). Germline values: CDR1 LNHNV, CDR2 YYDKDF (reference sequence). This CDR3 has 16 residues. Trimming pared 0 bases from V and 5 bases from J, leaving 16 bases between. The chain's CDR3 is CATSRDVGVGRETQYF. The CDR3 DNA sequence: TGTGCCACCAGCAGAGACGTTGGGGTGGGGAGGGAGACCCAGTACTTC.

In DNA, the CDR3 is TGTGCCAGCACCGGGACTTTTAGCACAGATACGCAGTATTTT. Its protein product is CASTGTFSTDTQYF. This sequence joins TRBV13 and TRBJ2-3; tentatively, D is TRBD2 (6 bases). Per germline, CDR1 PRHDT and CDR2 FYEKMQ (reference sequence). The germline V and J ends were trimmed by 7 bases and 0 bases, with 11 bases remaining between them. The CDR3 loop spans 14 amino acids.

The genes are TRBV6-6 and TRBJ1-1, with TRBD1 identical over 7 bases. CDR1 and CDR2 from the germline V gene are MNHNY and SVGAGI (reference sequence). V gave up 7 bases and J gave up 5 bases; unmatched junction bases: 10. The CDR3 loop spans 14 amino acids. The CDR3 is CASTHHDRETEAFF. The CDR3 DNA reads TGTGCCAGCACCCACCATGACAGGGAGACTGAAGCTTTCTTT.

The chain joins TRBV15 to TRBJ2-1, with D possibly TRBD2 on 5 matching bases. In germline, CDR1 is LNHNV, CDR2 YYDKDF (reference sequence). CDR3 length equals 13 residues. V lost 3 bases to trimming and J lost 6 bases, with 9 bases between them. CDR3 residues: CATSRSRGNEQFF. The CDR3 DNA reads as TGTGCCACCAGCAGGTCTCGGGGCAATGAGCAGTTCTTC.

This chain connects TRBV15 to TRBJ1-4; D remains ambiguous. The length of the CDR3 is 13 residues. The germline gives CDR1 LNHNV, CDR2 YYDKDF (reference sequence). V was cut by 0 bases and J by 3 bases, with 2 bases left in between. The CDR3 nucleotides are TGTGCCACCAGCAGAGACCCTAATGAAAAACTGTTTTTT. Its translation: CATSRDPNEKLFF.

Only one count was recorded for this clonotype. V is TRBV6-5 and J is TRBJ1-5; D may be TRBD1 (6 bases). The V end was cut by 8 bases, the J end by 3 bases, with 8 bases between. Per the germline V gene, CDR1 is MNHEY and CDR2 is SVGAGI. The CDR3 runs 12 residues. In DNA form, the CDR3 reads TGTGCCAGCCGGGGGGCCAATCAGCCCCAGCATTTT. It specifies CASRGANQPQHF.

The rearrangement links TRBV3-1 to TRBJ1-2; the D is unclear. V was cut by 2 bases and J by 2 bases, with 6 bases left in between. The length of the CDR3 is 13 residues. CDR1 LGHDT and CDR2 YNNKEL come from the germline V gene (reference sequence). CDR3 amino acids: CASSQRWNYGYTF. CDR3 in DNA: TGTGCCAGCAGCCAAAGGTGGAACTATGGCTACACCTTC.

The CDR3 loop reads CASSPARGTTDTQYF. In DNA, the CDR3 is TGTGCCAGCAGCCCGGCGCGGGGGACGACAGATACGCAGTATTTT. The chain carries TRBV5-4 and TRBJ2-3; 7 bases align to TRBD2. The V and J ends lost 4 bases and 3 bases, in that order; junction bases with no gene match: 8. This CDR3 region has 15 residues. Germline loops: CDR1 SGHNT, CDR2 YYREEE (reference sequence).

The rearrangement links TRBV5-6 to TRBJ2-5; D is perhaps TRBD1 or TRBD2 (6 bases each). The CDR3 consists of 16 residues. Germline-derived CDR1 and CDR2 are SGHDT and YYEEEE. V was trimmed by 4 bases and J by 0 bases, leaving 16 bases between them. The CDR3 sequence is CASSGGQVSYQETQYF. In nucleotides, the CDR3 is TGTGCCAGCAGCGGGGGGCAGGTCTCGTACCAAGAGACCCAGTACTTC.

The V call is TRBV4-2, the J call TRBJ1-1; no reliable D call. CDR3 length: 16 amino acids. V lost 0 bases and J 4 bases, leaving 15 bases between the germline ends. Germline CDR1 is LGHNA and CDR2 is YNFKEQ. CDR3 loop: CASSQDPVSLPTEAFF. CDR3 nucleotides: TGTGCCAGCAGCCAAGATCCGGTCAGTTTGCCCACTGAAGCTTTCTTT.

The chain is built from TRBV27 and TRBJ2-3, with a weak D call TRBD2 (5 bases). V shed 8 bases and J shed 2 bases, with 8 bases lying between them. CDR3 length: 12 residues. Germline lookup yields CDR1 MNHEY and CDR2 SMNVEV (reference sequence). CDR3: CASERATDTQYF. CDR3 bases: TGTGCCAGCGAGAGGGCCACAGATACGCAGTATTTT.

The chain is built from TRBV12-3 or TRBV12-4 and TRBJ2-5; D possibly corresponds to TRBD1 (5 bases). V lost 4 bases, J lost 1 base, and 10 bases lay in between. CDR3 length: 14 amino acids. The CDR3 spells CASSYPGAQETQYF. In DNA, the CDR3 is TGTGCCAGCAGTTACCCTGGGGCCCAAGAGACCCAGTACTTC.

This chain links TRBV3-1 with TRBJ1-1; no clear D. The CDR3 has 12 residues. Trimming cost V 3 bases and J 6 bases, with 8 bases left between them. The germline CDR1 and CDR2 sequences are LGHDT and YNNKEL (reference sequence). For the CDR3, the DNA is TGTGCCAGCAGCCACCGGGCCGCTGAAGCTTTCTTT. Its translation is CASSHRAAEAFF.

This chain connects TRBV6-2 or TRBV6-3 to TRBJ2-1, with 9 nucleotides matching TRBD2. With 5 bases clipped from V and 9 bases from J, the junction kept 8 bases outside the gene matches. Germline CDR1 MNHEY, CDR2 SVGEGT. The CDR3 covers 14 residues. Here the CDR3 reads CASSNPAGGSEQFF. DNA of the CDR3: TGTGCCAGCAGTAACCCTGCGGGGGGGAGTGAGCAGTTCTTC.

The DNA of the CDR3 is TGTGCCACCAGTGAGACTTTCAATGAGCAGTTCTTC. Protein sequence: CATSETFNEQFF. This chain uses TRBV24-1 with TRBJ2-1; no firm D call. Germline V gene lookup returns CDR1 KGHDR and CDR2 SFDVKD. Trimming removed 4 bases from V and 6 bases from J, with 6 bases in between. The CDR3 extends over 12 amino acids.